Presented here are 20 T cell receptor beta chains from one specimen sequenced in a study of pediatric ulcerative colitis. TCRdb's copy holds only in-frame clones and misses some; the assay was immunoSEQ multiplex PCR. Of about 40,000 clones in the sample, 60% to 75% were seen once. During colonoscopy, one to two rectal pinch biopsies were collected. Sequencing was carried out using gut tissue. These TCRs come from a boy younger than 18 with severe ulcerative colitis.

The chain joins TRBV5-1 to TRBJ1-4, with D unresolved. V shed 4 bases and J shed 3 bases, with 19 bases lying between them. The germline V gene encodes CDR1 SGHRS and CDR2 YFSETQ. CDR3 size: 17 residues. CDR3 loop: CASSPRPMTVANEKLFF. The DNA for the CDR3 is TGCGCCAGCAGCCCCCGGCCTATGACGGTAGCTAATGAAAAACTGTTTTTT.

CDR3: CASSGQTVGLSEQFF. CDR3 sequence (DNA): TGTGCCAGCAGCGGACAGACAGTGGGTTTGAGTGAGCAGTTCTTC. This chain links TRBV9 with TRBJ2-1, with D perhaps matching TRBD1 (5 bases). This CDR3 is 15 amino acids long. V was cut by 3 bases and J by 9 bases, with 19 bases left in between. Germline CDR1 and CDR2: SGDLS and YYNGEE.

The chain recombines TRBV6-5 with TRBJ1-2, with 7 bases that match TRBD1. V lost 4 bases to trimming and J lost 1 base; unmatched junction nucleotides: 6. Germline CDR1 and CDR2: MNHEY and SVGAGI. CDR3 size: 15 residues. The chain's CDR3 is CASSSPGQINYGYTF. The CDR3 DNA is TGTGCCAGCAGTTCACCGGGACAGATTAACTATGGCTACACCTTC.

The V and J genes are TRBV19 and TRBJ1-6, with 7 bases fitting TRBD1. Germline assignment: CDR1 LNHDA and CDR2 SQIVND (reference sequence). There are 17 residues in the CDR3. The junction had 10 bases not matched to a gene; V was cut back by 3 bases and J by 5 bases. The CDR3 nucleotides read TGTGCCAGTAGTATCGAGGGGGCGGTCAACAATAATTCACCCCTCCACTTT. This encodes CASSIEGAVNNNSPLHF.

The chain couples TRBV19 to TRBJ1-2; TRBD1 matches at 10 bases. V dropped 4 bases and J dropped 4; count of bases not matched to a gene: 3. The CDR3 runs to 14 residues. Germline-derived CDR1 and CDR2 are LNHDA and SQIVND (reference sequence). In DNA, the CDR3 is TGTGCCAGTAGTACCCGGACAGGGGGCTATGGCTACACCTTC. Its translation is CASSTRTGGYGYTF. The entire variable domain, with the rest obtained from reference TRBV19 and TRBJ1-2, is as follows: DGGITQSPKYLFRKEGQNVTLSCEQNLNHDAMYWYRQDPGQGLRLIYYSQIVNDFQKGDIAEGYSVSREKKESFPLTVTSAQKNPTAFYLCASSTRTGGYGYTFGSGTRLTVV.

This chain connects TRBV5-6 to TRBJ2-5; perhaps D is TRBD1 or TRBD2 (6 bases each). The CDR3 covers 14 residues. V was trimmed by 0 bases and J by 5 bases, leaving 11 bases between them. Germline assignment: CDR1 SGHDT and CDR2 YYEEEE. CDR3 amino acids: CASSLGTGAETQYF. As DNA, the CDR3 is TGTGCCAGCAGCTTGGGTACGGGGGCGGAGACCCAGTACTTC.

This chain connects TRBV19 to TRBJ2-5; 7 bases match TRBD2. This CDR3 is built from 13 residues. Germline V gives CDR1 LNHDA, CDR2 SQIVND (reference sequence). The V and J ends lost 2 bases and 5 bases, in that order; junction bases with no gene match: 2. CDR3 sequence reads: CASSISGVETQYF. For the CDR3, the DNA is TGTGCCAGTAGTATAAGCGGGGTGGAGACCCAGTACTTC.

The V and J genes are TRBV10-3 and TRBJ1-1; a weak D match, TRBD1 (5 bases). The germline V gene has CDR1 ENHRY and CDR2 SYGVKD. Trimming took 3 bases from V and 5 from J, leaving 16 bases between them. CDR3 size: 15 residues. As DNA, the CDR3 is TGTGCCATCAGTGACCAGGGAAGGAAGGGAACTGAAGCTTTCTTT. Translated, it gives CAISDQGRKGTEAFF.

The chain carries TRBV19 and TRBJ1-5; 12 bases are shared with TRBD1. The CDR3 length is 17 residues. Germline values: CDR1 LNHDA, CDR2 SQIVND (reference sequence). The junction had 8 bases not matched to a gene; V was cut back by 8 bases and J by 0 bases. Here the CDR3 DNA reads TGTGCCAGTGCCCCCGGGACAGGGGGCTATAGCAATCAGCCCCAGCATTTT. As protein: CASAPGTGGYSNQPQHF.

The V call is TRBV12-5, the J call TRBJ2-3; D is unclear. The CDR3 totals 12 residues. Trimming took 6 bases from V and 4 from J, leaving 8 bases between them. CDR1 and CDR2 (germline): LGHNT, FRNRAP. The CDR3 region is CASGPDPDTQYF. The CDR3, as DNA: TGTGCTAGTGGCCCGGACCCAGATACGCAGTATTTT.

V and J are TRBV5-6 and TRBJ2-7; 7 bases line up with TRBD1. Germline V gene data show CDR1 as SGHDT and CDR2 as YYEEEE. V was clipped by 3 bases and J by 2 bases; unmatched bases: 8. The CDR3 extends over 15 amino acids. CDR3 protein: CASSSLDRDTYEQYF. The CDR3 nucleotides read TGTGCCAGCAGCTCCCTCGACAGGGATACCTACGAGCAGTACTTC.

V gene TRBV4-1 combines with J gene TRBJ2-3; 7 positions match TRBD2. The CDR3 has 17 amino acids. The germline V gene has CDR1 MGHRA and CDR2 YSYEKL. The V gene end was trimmed by 4 bases and the J gene end by 4 bases; junction bases not matched to a gene: 14. The CDR3 loop reads CASSRTSTSGGADTQYF. Written as DNA, the CDR3 is TGCGCCAGCAGCCGAACTTCGACTAGTGGGGGGGCAGATACGCAGTATTTT.

This chain uses TRBV28 with TRBJ2-3; the D is unclear. Trimming removed 5 bases from V and 2 bases from J, with 14 bases in between. Germline CDR1 and CDR2: MDHEN and SYDVKM. The CDR3 is 15 amino acids. The CDR3 spells CASSRTGWVTDTQYF. The CDR3 DNA reads as TGTGCCAGCAGTCGGACGGGTTGGGTCACAGATACGCAGTATTTT.

The gene calls are TRBV13 and TRBJ2-2; a weak D match, TRBD2 (6 bases). Per germline, CDR1 PRHDT and CDR2 FYEKMQ (reference sequence). The CDR3 covers 16 residues. V was clipped by 4 bases and J by 4 bases, with 16 bases between them. CDR3 DNA sequence: TGTGCCAGCAGCTCCCCCAGATGGGGACTCACCGGGGAGCTGTTTTTT. Translation gives CASSSPRWGLTGELFF.

The V gene is TRBV7-2, the J gene TRBJ2-5; D not resolved. Between the trimmed V and J ends, which lost 4 bases and 3 bases, there was a span of 3 bases. Germline CDR1 SGHTA, CDR2 FQGNSA. CDR3 size: 11 residues. The CDR3 nucleotides are TGTGCCAGCAGCTCCGAAGAGACCCAGTACTTC. This codes for CASSSEETQYF.

This clone appeared a few times. The chain recombines TRBV28 with TRBJ1-6; no firm D call. The V gene lost 6 bases and the J gene lost 5 bases, with 11 bases spanning the gap. Germline V gene lookup returns CDR1 MDHEN and CDR2 SYDVKM. The CDR3 totals 14 residues. In DNA, the CDR3 is TGTGCCAGCAGGATTGGACGGAATAATTCACCCCTCCACTTT. Translation gives CASRIGRNNSPLHF.

In this sample, this clone turned up a few times. Here the CDR3 DNA reads TGTGCCAGCAGCACGGGACAGGAGAACGAGCAGTACTTC. Amino acid sequence: CASSTGQENEQYF. The gene calls are TRBV7-9 and TRBJ2-7; 8 bases fit TRBD1. Germline V CDR1 and CDR2: SEHNR, FQNEAQ (reference sequence). V lost 5 bases to trimming and J lost 5 bases; unmatched junction nucleotides: 5. This CDR3 is built from 13 residues.

J is TRBJ2-3 and V is TRBV5-1; TRBD2 matches 8 bases. V trimming: 3 bases; J trimming: 5 bases; junction bases outside the gene matches: 8. In germline, CDR1 is SGHRS, CDR2 YFSETQ. The CDR3 spans 15 residues. CDR3 sequence: CASSSPLAGGDTQYF. The CDR3 coding sequence is TGCGCCAGCAGCTCCCCCTTGGCGGGGGGAGATACGCAGTATTTT.

As regards this clone: Relative to the germline gene, one junction end is altered; a read error may explain this. The V and J genes are TRBV7-7 and TRBJ2-1; D ambiguous. The V gene's germline CDR1 is SSHAT and CDR2 FNYEAQ (reference sequence). The CDR3 totals 17 residues. CDR3 coding DNA: TGTGCTAGCAGCCACGGGCCCCCATTATTCGATTACAATGAGCAGTTCTTC. Amino acids: CASSHGPPLFDYNEQFF.

The chain joins TRBV5-4 to TRBJ2-4, with 9 nucleotides matching TRBD1. This CDR3 spans 15 amino acids. V lost 2 bases to trimming and J lost 3 bases; unmatched junction nucleotides: 3. Germline-derived CDR1 and CDR2 are SGHNT and YYREEE (reference sequence). The CDR3 spells CASSFPGQGKNIQYF. As DNA, the CDR3 is TGTGCCAGCAGCTTCCCGGGACAGGGCAAAAACATTCAGTACTTC.